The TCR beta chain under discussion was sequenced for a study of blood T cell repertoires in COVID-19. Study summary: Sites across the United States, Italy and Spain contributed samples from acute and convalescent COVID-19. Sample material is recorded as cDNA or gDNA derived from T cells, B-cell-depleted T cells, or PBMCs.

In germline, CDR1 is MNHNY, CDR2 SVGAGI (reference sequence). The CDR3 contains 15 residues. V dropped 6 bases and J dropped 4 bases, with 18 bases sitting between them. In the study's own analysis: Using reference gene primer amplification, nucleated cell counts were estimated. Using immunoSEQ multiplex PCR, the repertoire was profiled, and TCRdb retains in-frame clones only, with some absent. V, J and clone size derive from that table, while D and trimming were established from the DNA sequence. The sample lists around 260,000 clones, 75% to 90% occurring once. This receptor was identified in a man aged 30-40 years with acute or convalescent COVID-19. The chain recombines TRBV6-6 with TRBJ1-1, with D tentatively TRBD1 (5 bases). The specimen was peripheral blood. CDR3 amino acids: CASSFVTTGGTEAFF. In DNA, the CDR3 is TGTGCCAGCAGCTTCGTAACGACGGGGGGCACTGAAGCTTTCTTT.